This section outlines one T cell receptor (beta chain) sequence together with its context. Antigen specificity is unknown. Each subset's genomic DNA was shared equally among a number of immunoSEQ plates. TCRdb's copy holds only in-frame clones and misses some; the assay was immunoSEQ multiplex PCR. The sample lists 2,100,000 or so clones, approximately 94% occurring once. These data come from a study of shared clonotypes between healthy human individuals. Study details: Plates per donor: three CD4 naive, three CD4 memory, two CD8 naive, one CD8 memory.

The germline gives CDR1 MNHEY, CDR2 SMNVEV (reference sequence). This CDR3 is built from 13 residues. The V end was cut by 8 bases, the J end by 3 bases, with 8 bases between. Overall study findings and caveats: All-four-donor shared clonotypes had higher generation probabilities than non-shared clonotypes did.

The V gene is TRBV27, the J gene TRBJ2-6; perhaps TRBD2 as D (5 bases). The source of this sequence is a young man in good health. The source material was naive CD4+ T cells sorted from blood. Subset of the sample: CD45RA+ positively selected. The CDR3 sequence is CASGGGGANVLTF. CDR3 in DNA: TGTGCCAGCGGAGGTGGTGGGGCCAACGTCCTGACTTTC.